These T cell receptor beta chains were read from a single sample in a study of blood T cells in healthy people across ages. In TCRdb, the 5' RACE reads were re-called with MiXCR into one record per CDR3 protein. Of 1.5 million to 2 million distinct CDR3 sequences listed, roughly 32% are singletons. Sequenced: blood. The source is a woman in her 30s in good health. The CDR3 runs from the conserved cysteine through the conserved F or W.

v_gene: TRBV20-1
j_gene: TRBJ2-1
CDR3aa: CSARGWDFSYNEQFF

v_gene: TRBV27
j_gene: TRBJ2-3
CDR3aa: CASAQRQHTDTQYF

v_gene: TRBV20-1
j_gene: TRBJ2-7
CDR3aa: CSARFGTNIYEQYF

v_gene: TRBV28
j_gene: TRBJ1-1
CDR3aa: CASRGYARTGTEAFF

v_gene: TRBV7-9
j_gene: TRBJ2-1
CDR3aa: CASSYLAGGPEEQFF

v_gene: TRBV7-2
j_gene: TRBJ2-3
CDR3aa: CASSPWADASTDTQYF

v_gene: TRBV6-5
j_gene: TRBJ1-1
CDR3aa: CASRGSSGFLDTEAFF

v_gene: TRBV2
j_gene: TRBJ2-1
CDR3aa: CASRQGSAYNEQFF

v_gene: TRBV10-3
j_gene: TRBJ2-3
CDR3aa: CAIKPGLAGSDTQYF

v_gene: TRBV27
j_gene: TRBJ2-1
CDR3aa: CASSLSRGGNNEQFF

v_gene: TRBV9
j_gene: TRBJ1-1
CDR3aa: CASSVAFTDTEAFF

v_gene: TRBV7-9
j_gene: TRBJ1-1
CDR3aa: CASSLVLITTRNTEAFF

v_gene: TRBV6-6
j_gene: TRBJ1-2
CDR3aa: CASINRARDYGYTF

v_gene: TRBV7-9
j_gene: TRBJ1-2
CDR3aa: CANSPQTGKDYGYTF

v_gene: TRBV15
j_gene: TRBJ1-2
CDR3aa: CATSSDNLGGYTF

v_gene: TRBV6-2/TRBV6-3
j_gene: TRBJ1-5
CDR3aa: CASGLRQGGQPQHF

v_gene: TRBV15
j_gene: TRBJ2-3
CDR3aa: CATSLHPLAVNTDTQYF

v_gene: TRBV20-1
j_gene: TRBJ1-2
CDR3aa: CSARTQGDYGYTF

v_gene: TRBV20-1
j_gene: TRBJ1-6
CDR3aa: CSGSWTSNSPLHF

v_gene: TRBV20-1
j_gene: -
CDR3aa: CSARDQARALLYEQYF

v_gene: TRBV7-2
j_gene: TRBJ1-4
CDR3aa: CASSKRQGPNEKLFF

v_gene: TRBV14
j_gene: TRBJ2-7
CDR3aa: CASSRGLAGESEQYF

v_gene: TRBV7-2
j_gene: TRBJ2-1
CDR3aa: CASSLQGTSGSNEQFF

v_gene: TRBV7-9
j_gene: TRBJ2-1
CDR3aa: CASSLPSAEQFF

v_gene: TRBV20-1
j_gene: TRBJ2-1
CDR3aa: CSARDRGSYNEQFF

v_gene: TRBV2
j_gene: TRBJ1-2
CDR3aa: CASISGVLNYGYTF

v_gene: TRBV6-1
j_gene: TRBJ2-1
CDR3aa: CASSGLAGPWNEQFF

v_gene: TRBV4-2
j_gene: TRBJ2-7
CDR3aa: CASSAGGGPIYEQYF

v_gene: TRBV7-8
j_gene: TRBJ2-1
CDR3aa: CASSLDRDREGRAGIEQFF

v_gene: TRBV30
j_gene: TRBJ2-5
CDR3aa: CAWTFAGETQYF

v_gene: TRBV4-1
j_gene: TRBJ2-3
CDR3aa: CASTLKEPGQARTSGAGRTDTQYF

v_gene: TRBV30
j_gene: TRBJ2-5
CDR3aa: CAWTSGFSYQETQYF

v_gene: TRBV20-1
j_gene: TRBJ2-7
CDR3aa: CSANLAGYPYEQYF

v_gene: TRBV12-3/TRBV12-4
j_gene: TRBJ1-1
CDR3aa: CAIRTGMNTEAFF

v_gene: TRBV7-9
j_gene: TRBJ2-5
CDR3aa: CASRSGRGQETQYF

v_gene: TRBV12-3/TRBV12-4
j_gene: TRBJ1-5
CDR3aa: CASSEGTGTGKNQPQHF

v_gene: TRBV6-6
j_gene: TRBJ1-2
CDR3aa: CASSYSAGQADGYTF

v_gene: TRBV7-2
j_gene: TRBJ2-7
CDR3aa: CASSPWDRARYEQYF

v_gene: TRBV20-1
j_gene: TRBJ2-3
CDR3aa: CSARGREGTDTQYF

v_gene: TRBV4-1
j_gene: TRBJ2-3
CDR3aa: CASSQDTGGGTDTQYF

v_gene: TRBV5-1
j_gene: TRBJ2-5
CDR3aa: CASSSELAGGGETQYF

v_gene: TRBV7-9
j_gene: TRBJ1-2
CDR3aa: CASSLEVPGGEFNTF

v_gene: TRBV3-1
j_gene: TRBJ2-7
CDR3aa: CASSTSSGASYEQYF

v_gene: TRBV6-2/TRBV6-3
j_gene: TRBJ2-7
CDR3aa: CASGTRGGWYEQYF

v_gene: TRBV27
j_gene: TRBJ2-3
CDR3aa: CASSPWLKSTDTQYF

v_gene: TRBV20-1
j_gene: TRBJ2-7
CDR3aa: CSARDPRGTGSEQYF

v_gene: TRBV27
j_gene: TRBJ2-6
CDR3aa: CASSSLGANVLTF

v_gene: TRBV12-3/TRBV12-4
j_gene: TRBJ2-7
CDR3aa: CASSSSWLYEQYF

v_gene: TRBV10-3
j_gene: TRBJ2-2
CDR3aa: CAISTSGATNTGELFF

v_gene: TRBV6-4
j_gene: TRBJ2-1
CDR3aa: CASSDGRDSNEQFF

v_gene: TRBV28
j_gene: TRBJ2-7
CDR3aa: CASSLGWTGYEQYF

v_gene: TRBV6-2/TRBV6-3
j_gene: TRBJ1-2
CDR3aa: CASSSRVREGYTF

v_gene: TRBV20-1
j_gene: TRBJ2-7
CDR3aa: CSAAGGRGNYEQYF

v_gene: TRBV30
j_gene: TRBJ1-6
CDR3aa: CAWTGAPSSPLHF

v_gene: TRBV3-1
j_gene: TRBJ2-7
CDR3aa: CASSQDLSGAYEQYF